The 9 T cell receptor beta chains in this list originate from one sample, sequenced in a study of control samples from healthy donors and cancer patients. Sequenced by immunoSEQ multiplex PCR; TCRdb stores in-frame clones only, minus some. The sample consists of around 12,000 clones, 93% of them appearing once. Source material: PBMCs. The source of these receptors is a man older than 75 with lung cancer.

The chain has TRBV25-1 and TRBJ1-2; possibly TRBD1 for D (5 bases). There are 15 residues in the CDR3. Germline V lookup: CDR1 MGHDK, CDR2 SYGVNS. Trimming stripped 0 bases from V and 2 bases from J, with 10 bases between. The DNA of the CDR3 is TGTGCCAGCAGTGAATACGACAGACCGAACTATGGCTACACCTTC. Protein: CASSEYDRPNYGYTF.

This chain links TRBV7-2 with TRBJ2-5; no firm D call. CDR3 length: 11 residues. Trimming stripped 0 bases from V and 4 bases from J, with 0 bases between. Germline V gives CDR1 SGHTA, CDR2 FQGNSA. For the CDR3, the DNA is TGTGCCAGCAGCTTAGCAGAGACCCAGTACTTC. It specifies CASSLAETQYF.

V gene TRBV6-5 combines with J gene TRBJ1-2; TRBD1 aligns across 11 bases. The CDR3 is 16 residues long. Germline loops: CDR1 MNHEY, CDR2 SVGAGI. Germline trimming cut 2 bases from V and 14 bases from J; bases unmatched to any gene: 16. CDR3 bases: TGTGCCAGCAGTTACCTAGTCCGGGACAGGGGGTCGAGAGTGACCTTC. Translation gives CASSYLVRDRGSRVTF.

This sequence joins TRBV10-3 and TRBJ2-7; D may be TRBD1 (6 bases). Germline CDR1 and CDR2: ENHRY and SYGVKD. This CDR3 contains 16 residues. Trimming took 3 bases from V and 2 from J, leaving 17 bases between them. CDR3 residues: CAISDPGTPNPYEQYV. CDR3 nucleotides: TGTGCCATCAGTGACCCCGGGACACCGAATCCCTACGAGCAGTACGTC.

The V call is TRBV3-1 (or the pseudogene TRBV3-2), the J call TRBJ2-7; the D is unclear. Per the germline V gene, CDR1 is LGHDT and CDR2 is YNNKEL (reference sequence). V shed 1 base and J shed 7 bases, with 14 bases lying between them. CDR3 length: 14 residues. The CDR3 is CASSQVVGSGEQYV. The DNA for the CDR3 is TGTGCCAGCAGCCAAGTGGTCGGGTCCGGGGAGCAGTACGTC.

The rearrangement joins TRBV5-1 to TRBJ1-2; 7 positions match TRBD1. The CDR3 covers 16 residues. The V and J ends lost 4 bases and 6 bases, in that order; junction bases with no gene match: 15. Per germline, CDR1 SGHRS and CDR2 YFSETQ. The CDR3 region is CASSADRFRLGDGYTF. CDR3 DNA sequence: TGCGCCAGCAGCGCGGACAGGTTTCGGCTTGGGGATGGCTACACCTTC.

V is TRBV10-3 and J is TRBJ2-3, with 7 nucleotides matching TRBD1. This CDR3 is 13 amino acids long. J lost 3 bases, V lost 8 bases, and 5 bases had no gene match. CDR1 is ENHRY and CDR2 is SYGVKD in the germline V gene. The chain's CDR3 is CAIRQGGTDTQYF. The DNA of the CDR3 is TGTGCCATCCGACAGGGCGGGACAGATACGCAGTATTTT.

This chain links TRBV7-9 with TRBJ1-4; tentative D call: TRBD1 (5 bases). Trimming cost V 4 bases and J 3 bases, with 9 bases left between them. The CDR3 has 14 residues. Germline assignment: CDR1 SEHNR and CDR2 FQNEAQ (reference sequence). This CDR3 reads CASSSRQSNEKLFF. Written as DNA, the CDR3 is TGTGCCAGCAGCTCCCGACAGTCTAATGAAAAACTGTTTTTT.

This clone appeared once. This sequence joins TRBV24-1 and TRBJ1-1, with D tentatively TRBD1 (6 bases). This CDR3 spans 18 amino acids. Germline CDR1 KGHDR, CDR2 SFDVKD. V lost 0 bases, J lost 1 base, and 17 bases lay in between. CDR3 region: CATSDLCWGRGSNTEAFF. The CDR3 DNA follows: TGTGCCACCAGTGATTTGTGCTGGGGGCGCGGATCGAACACTGAAGCTTTCTTT.